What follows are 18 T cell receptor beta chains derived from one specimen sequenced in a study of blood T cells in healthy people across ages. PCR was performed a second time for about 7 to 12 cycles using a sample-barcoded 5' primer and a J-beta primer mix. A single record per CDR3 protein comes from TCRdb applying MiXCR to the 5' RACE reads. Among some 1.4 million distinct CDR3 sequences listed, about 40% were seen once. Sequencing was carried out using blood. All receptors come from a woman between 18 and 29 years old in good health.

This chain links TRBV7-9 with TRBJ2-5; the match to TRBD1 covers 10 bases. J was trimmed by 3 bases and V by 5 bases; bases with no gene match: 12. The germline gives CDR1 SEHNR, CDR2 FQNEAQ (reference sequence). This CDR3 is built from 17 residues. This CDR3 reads CASSRTAGTGVKETQYF. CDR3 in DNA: TGTGCCAGCAGCCGTACGGCCGGGACAGGGGTAAAAGAGACCCAGTACTTC.

The CDR3 nucleotides read TGTGCCAGCAGTTTGCAGGGACAGGAGGACGAGCAGTACTTC. Translating gives CASSLQGQEDEQYF. V is TRBV6-5 and J is TRBJ2-7; 8 positions agree with TRBD1. The CDR3 extends over 14 amino acids. The junction had 7 bases not matched to a gene; V was cut back by 4 bases and J by 5 bases. Germline V gives CDR1 MNHEY, CDR2 SVGAGI.

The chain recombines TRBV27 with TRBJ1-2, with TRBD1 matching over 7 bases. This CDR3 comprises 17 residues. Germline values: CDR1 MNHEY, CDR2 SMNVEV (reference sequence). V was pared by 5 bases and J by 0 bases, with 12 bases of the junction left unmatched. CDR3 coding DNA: TGTGCCAGCAGTCCGCGGACAGGCACTACAGCTAACTATGGCTACACCTTC. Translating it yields CASSPRTGTTANYGYTF.

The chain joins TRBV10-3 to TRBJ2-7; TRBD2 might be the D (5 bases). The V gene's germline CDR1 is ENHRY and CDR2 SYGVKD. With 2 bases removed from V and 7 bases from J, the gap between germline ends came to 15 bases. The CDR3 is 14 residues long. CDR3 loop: CAISEVLTGNEQYF. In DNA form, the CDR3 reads TGTGCCATCAGTGAGGTGTTGACGGGAAATGAGCAGTACTTC.

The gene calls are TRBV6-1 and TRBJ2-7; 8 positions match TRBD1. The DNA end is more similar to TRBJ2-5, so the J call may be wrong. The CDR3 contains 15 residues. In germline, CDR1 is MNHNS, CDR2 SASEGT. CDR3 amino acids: CASSEGTGRSETQYF. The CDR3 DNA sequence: TGTGCCAGCAGTGAAGGGACAGGGAGGTCTGAGACCCAGTACTTC.

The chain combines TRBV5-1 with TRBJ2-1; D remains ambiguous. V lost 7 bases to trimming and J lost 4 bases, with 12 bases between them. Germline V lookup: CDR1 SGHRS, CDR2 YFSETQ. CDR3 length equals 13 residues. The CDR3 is CASGREGYNEQFF. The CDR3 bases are TGCGCCAGCGGTAGGGAAGGATACAATGAGCAGTTCTTC.

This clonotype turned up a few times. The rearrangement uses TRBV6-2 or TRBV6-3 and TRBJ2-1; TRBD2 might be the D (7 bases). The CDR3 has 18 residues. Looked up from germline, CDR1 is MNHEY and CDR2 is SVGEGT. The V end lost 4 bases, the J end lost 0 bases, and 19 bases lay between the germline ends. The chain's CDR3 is CASSSPLGRGRSYNEQFF. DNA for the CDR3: TGTGCCAGCAGTTCCCCCTTGGGGCGGGGGCGCTCCTACAATGAGCAGTTCTTC.

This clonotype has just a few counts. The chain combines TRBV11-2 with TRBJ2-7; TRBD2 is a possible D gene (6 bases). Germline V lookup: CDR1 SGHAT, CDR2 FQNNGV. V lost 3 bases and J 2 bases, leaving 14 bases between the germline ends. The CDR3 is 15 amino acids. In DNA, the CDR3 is TGTGCCAGCAGCTTCGGGAGCCAAGCAGCCTACGAGCAGTACTTC. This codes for CASSFGSQAAYEQYF. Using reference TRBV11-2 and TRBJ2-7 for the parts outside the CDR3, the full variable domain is EAGVAQSPRYKIIEKRQSVAFWCNPISGHATLYWYQQILGQGPKLLIQFQNNGVVDDSQLPKDRFSAERLKGVDSTLKIQPAKLEDSAVYLCASSFGSQAAYEQYFGPGTRLTVT.

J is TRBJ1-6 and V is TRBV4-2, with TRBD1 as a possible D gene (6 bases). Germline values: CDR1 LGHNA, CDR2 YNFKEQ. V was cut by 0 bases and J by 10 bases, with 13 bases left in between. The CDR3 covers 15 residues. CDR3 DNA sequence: TGTGCCAGCAGCCAAGACGGCAGGGGTCTCTCACCCCTCCACTTT. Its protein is CASSQDGRGLSPLHF.

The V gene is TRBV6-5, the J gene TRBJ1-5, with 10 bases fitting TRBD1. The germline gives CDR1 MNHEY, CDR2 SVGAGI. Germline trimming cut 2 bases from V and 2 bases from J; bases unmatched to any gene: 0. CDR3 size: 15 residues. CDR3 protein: CASSYGQGGNQPQHF. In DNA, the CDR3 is TGTGCCAGCAGTTACGGACAGGGGGGCAATCAGCCCCAGCATTTT.

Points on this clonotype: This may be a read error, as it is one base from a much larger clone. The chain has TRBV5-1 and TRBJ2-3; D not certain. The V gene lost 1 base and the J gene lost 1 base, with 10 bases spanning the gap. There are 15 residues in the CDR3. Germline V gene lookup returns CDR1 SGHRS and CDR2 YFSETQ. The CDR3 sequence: CASSLYVNRTDTQYF. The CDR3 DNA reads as TGCGCCAGCAGCTTGTATGTCAACCGCACAGATACGCAGTATTTT.

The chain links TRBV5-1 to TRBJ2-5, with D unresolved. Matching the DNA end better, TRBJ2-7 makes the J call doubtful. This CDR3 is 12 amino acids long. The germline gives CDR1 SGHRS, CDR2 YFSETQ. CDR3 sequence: CASSLNSDEQYF. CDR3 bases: TGCGCCAGCAGCCTGAACTCGGACGAGCAGTACTTC.

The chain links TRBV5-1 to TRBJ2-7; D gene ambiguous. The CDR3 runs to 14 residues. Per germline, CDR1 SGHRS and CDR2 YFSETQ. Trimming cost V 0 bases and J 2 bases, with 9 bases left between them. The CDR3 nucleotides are TGCGCCAGCAGCTTGGGTGAAGCCACCTACGAGCAGTACTTC. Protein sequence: CASSLGEATYEQYF.

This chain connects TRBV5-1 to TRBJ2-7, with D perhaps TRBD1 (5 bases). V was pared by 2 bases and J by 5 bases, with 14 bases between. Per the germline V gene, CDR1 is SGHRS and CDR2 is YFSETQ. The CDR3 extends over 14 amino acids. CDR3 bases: TGCGCCAGCAGCTTAGTAGGGGCTATCAACGAGCAGTACTTC. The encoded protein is CASSLVGAINEQYF.

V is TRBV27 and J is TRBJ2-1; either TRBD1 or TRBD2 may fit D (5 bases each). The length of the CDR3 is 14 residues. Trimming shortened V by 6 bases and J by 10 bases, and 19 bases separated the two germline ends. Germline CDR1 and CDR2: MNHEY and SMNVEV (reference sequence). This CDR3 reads CASSRDGSFKEQFF. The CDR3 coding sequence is TGTGCCAGCAGCCGGGACGGCTCGTTCAAGGAGCAGTTCTTC.

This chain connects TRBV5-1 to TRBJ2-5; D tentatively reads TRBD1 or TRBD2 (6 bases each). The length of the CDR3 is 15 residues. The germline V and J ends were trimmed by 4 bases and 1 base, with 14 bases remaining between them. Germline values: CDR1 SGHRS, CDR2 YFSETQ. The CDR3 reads CASSTPGALQETQYF. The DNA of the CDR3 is TGCGCCAGCAGCACCCCGGGGGCGCTCCAAGAGACCCAGTACTTC.

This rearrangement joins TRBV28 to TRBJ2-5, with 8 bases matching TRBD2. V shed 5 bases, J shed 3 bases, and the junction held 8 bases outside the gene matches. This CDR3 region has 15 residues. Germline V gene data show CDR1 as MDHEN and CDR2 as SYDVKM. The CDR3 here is CASSPQRGGEETQYF. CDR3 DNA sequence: TGTGCCAGCAGTCCCCAACGGGGGGGGGAAGAGACCCAGTACTTC.

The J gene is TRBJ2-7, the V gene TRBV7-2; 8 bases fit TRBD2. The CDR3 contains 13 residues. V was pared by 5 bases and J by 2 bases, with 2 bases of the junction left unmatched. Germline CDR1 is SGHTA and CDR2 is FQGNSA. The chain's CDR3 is CASSLTSAYEQYF. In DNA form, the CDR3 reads TGTGCCAGCAGCCTGACTAGCGCCTACGAGCAGTACTTC. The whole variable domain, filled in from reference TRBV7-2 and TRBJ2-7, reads GAGVSQSPSNKVTEKGKDVELRCDPISGHTALYWYRQSLGQGLEFLIYFQGNSAPDKSGLPSDRFSAERTGGSVSTLTIQRTQQEDSAVYLCASSLTSAYEQYFGPGTRLTVT.